Presented here are 13 T cell receptor beta chains from one specimen sequenced in a study of T cell responses to AZD1222 COVID-19 vaccine. Here immunoSEQ multiplex PCR was the method, and the copy in TCRdb shows in-frame clones only, minus some. The sample consists of over 130,000 clones, about 89% of them appearing once. Source: peripheral blood, taken 28 days after the second dose of the MenACWY control vaccine. Receptors were obtained from an adult who received the MenACWY meningococcal vaccine as a control.

The rearrangement joins TRBV5-1 to TRBJ1-2; 12 nucleotides align to TRBD1. CDR3 length: 15 residues. Per germline, CDR1 SGHRS and CDR2 YFSETQ. Germline trimming cut 0 bases from V and 8 bases from J; bases unmatched to any gene: 5. This CDR3 is CASSLEGQGARGYTF. Written as DNA, the CDR3 is TGCGCCAGCAGCTTGGAGGGACAGGGGGCTAGAGGCTACACCTTC.

This clone has a single count. This sequence joins TRBV5-8 and TRBJ2-1; the D is unclear. Germline V CDR1 and CDR2: SGHTS, YDEGEE. Between the trimmed V and J ends, which lost 0 bases and 0 bases, there was a span of 10 bases. This CDR3 contains 16 residues. The CDR3 region is CASSLVGKFSYNEQFF. As DNA, the CDR3 is TGTGCCAGCAGCTTGGTAGGAAAATTCTCCTACAATGAGCAGTTCTTC.

The J gene is TRBJ1-2, the V gene TRBV5-8, with D unclear. The ends were cut back, 0 bases at V and 0 bases at J, with 9 bases in the middle. The germline V gene has CDR1 SGHTS and CDR2 YDEGEE. The CDR3 runs to 15 residues. This CDR3 reads CASSLEGQANYGYTF. The DNA for the CDR3 is TGTGCCAGCAGCTTGGAAGGGCAGGCTAACTATGGCTACACCTTC.

The chain uses TRBV9 and TRBJ1-3; TRBD1 matches at 7 bases. The CDR3 has 14 amino acids. Germline trimming cut 2 bases from V and 6 bases from J; bases unmatched to any gene: 5. The germline V gene has CDR1 SGDLS and CDR2 YYNGEE. The CDR3, as DNA: TGTGCCAGCAGCGTGGACGACAGGGCAAACACCATATATTTT. Protein: CASSVDDRANTIYF.

The chain uses TRBV24-1 and TRBJ2-1; D unclear. Germline V lookup: CDR1 KGHDR, CDR2 SFDVKD. Trimming removed 2 bases at V and 1 base at J, with 8 bases between. The CDR3 has 15 amino acids. This CDR3 is CATSDWAVSYNEQFF. CDR3 coding DNA: TGTGCCACCAGTGATTGGGCAGTTTCCTACAATGAGCAGTTCTTC.

This clone occurred once. This rearrangement joins TRBV19 to TRBJ2-5; D remains ambiguous. The CDR3 has 11 amino acids. V was shortened by 7 bases and J by 4 bases, with 7 bases between the two germline ends. The germline V gene has CDR1 LNHDA and CDR2 SQIVND (reference sequence). CDR3 loop: CASTMGETQYF. CDR3 bases: TGTGCCAGTACGATGGGAGAGACCCAGTACTTC.

As to this clone: This same CDR3 is encoded by further DNA sequences in the sample. This rearrangement joins TRBV6-2 or TRBV6-3 to TRBJ1-6; D not certain. Trimming took 5 bases from V and 7 from J, leaving 6 bases between them. CDR3 length equals 12 residues. In germline, CDR1 is MNHEY, CDR2 SVGEGT. CDR3 region: CASSLRNSPLHF. The CDR3 DNA sequence: TGTGCCAGCAGTCTGAGAAATTCACCCCTCCACTTT.

V gene TRBV3-1 (or the pseudogene TRBV3-2) combines with J gene TRBJ1-2, with D possibly TRBD1 on 6 matching bases. Trimming stripped 3 bases from V and 4 bases from J, with 15 bases between. The CDR3 covers 15 residues. CDR1 and CDR2 from the germline V gene are LGHDT and YNNKEL (reference sequence). CDR3: CASSHGDRSGYGYTF. The CDR3 DNA reads TGTGCCAGCAGCCATGGAGACAGGTCTGGCTATGGCTACACCTTC.

The rearrangement links TRBV7-2 to TRBJ2-5, with TRBD1 matching 8 bases. Losses at the gene ends were 3 bases for V and 2 bases for J; bases not matched to a gene: 2. CDR3 length: 14 residues. Germline values: CDR1 SGHTA, CDR2 FQGNSA. The CDR3 region has the DNA TGTGCCAGCAGCTTCGGACAGGGACAAGAGACCCAGTACTTC. It yields the protein CASSFGQGQETQYF.

A few counts support this clone. The chain employs TRBV28 and TRBJ1-4, with a tentative D call TRBD1 (5 bases). Trimming left V 1 base short and J 0 bases short, with 6 bases between. This CDR3 has 15 residues. The V gene's germline CDR1 is MDHEN and CDR2 SYDVKM. CDR3: CASSLSGATNEKLFF. The CDR3 DNA follows: TGTGCCAGCAGTTTATCGGGGGCAACTAATGAAAAACTGTTTTTT.

J is TRBJ2-3 and V is TRBV12-5, with D unclear. Germline V gene lookup returns CDR1 LGHNT and CDR2 FRNRAP. V was clipped by 5 bases and J by 4 bases, with 31 bases between them. This CDR3 comprises 20 residues. The CDR3 DNA reads as TGTGCTAGTGGTCCCCGCCAATGGGCCGATCGACGTGGAGAGCCAGATACGCAGTATTTT. Protein product: CASGPRQWADRRGEPDTQYF.

The V gene is TRBV2, the J gene TRBJ1-2; perhaps TRBD1 as D (6 bases). V was trimmed by 7 bases and J by 5 bases, leaving 11 bases between them. CDR1 SNHLY and CDR2 FYNNEI come from the germline V gene. The length of the CDR3 is 12 residues. The CDR3, as DNA: TGTGCCAGCAAAGCAGGGGCGTATGGCTACACCTTC. As protein: CASKAGAYGYTF. Based on the CDR3 plus reference TRBV2 and TRBJ1-2, the full variable domain is EPEVTQTPSHQVTQMGQEVILRCVPISNHLYFYWYRQILGQKVEFLVSFYNNEISEKSEIFDDQFSVERPDGSNFTLKIRSTKLEDSAMYFCASKAGAYGYTFGSGTRLTVV.

This clone was recorded once. V is TRBV2 and J is TRBJ1-5; no clear D gene. Germline values: CDR1 SNHLY, CDR2 FYNNEI. CDR3 size: 15 residues. V lost 1 base, J lost 4 bases, and 11 bases lay in between. As DNA, the CDR3 is TGTGCCAGCAGTGAAGGAGGACCGAAGAATCAGCCCCAGCATTTT. This encodes CASSEGGPKNQPQHF.